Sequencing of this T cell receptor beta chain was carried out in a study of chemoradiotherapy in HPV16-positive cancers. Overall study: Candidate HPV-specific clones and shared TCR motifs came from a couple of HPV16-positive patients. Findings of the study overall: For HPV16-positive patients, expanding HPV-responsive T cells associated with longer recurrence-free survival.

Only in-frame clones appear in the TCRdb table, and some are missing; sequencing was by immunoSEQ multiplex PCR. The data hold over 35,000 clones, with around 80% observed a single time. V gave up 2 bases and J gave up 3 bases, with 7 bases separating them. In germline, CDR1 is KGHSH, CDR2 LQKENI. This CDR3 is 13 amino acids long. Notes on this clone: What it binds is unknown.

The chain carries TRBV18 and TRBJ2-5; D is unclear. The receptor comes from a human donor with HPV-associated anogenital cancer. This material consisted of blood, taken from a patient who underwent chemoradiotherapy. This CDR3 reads CASSPTRKETQYF. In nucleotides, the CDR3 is TGTGCCAGCTCACCAACGAGGAAAGAGACCCAGTACTTC.